The 5 T cell receptor beta chains reported below all come from one sample, sequenced in a study of blood T cell repertoires in COVID-19. Using immunoSEQ multiplex PCR, the repertoire was profiled, and TCRdb retains in-frame clones only, with some absent. The profile shows some 99,000 clones, roughly 84% of them singletons. The specimen sequenced was peripheral blood. The receptor set was obtained from a woman aged 80 or over with active or convalescent COVID-19.

This clone was seen more than once but under ten times. This sequence joins TRBV7-9 and TRBJ2-3; 7 bases map to TRBD2. CDR1 is SEHNR, CDR2 FQNEAQ, per germline (reference sequence). The V gene end was trimmed by 5 bases and the J gene end by 0 bases; junction bases not matched to a gene: 5. There are 15 residues in the CDR3. The CDR3 protein is CASSPFSGSTDTQYF. The CDR3 DNA reads as TGTGCCAGCAGCCCCTTTAGCGGGAGCACAGATACGCAGTATTTT. The whole variable domain, remainder taken from reference TRBV7-9 and TRBJ2-3, is DTGVSQNPRHKITKRGQNVTFRCDPISEHNRLYWYRQTLGQGPEFLTYFQNEAQLEKSRLLSDRFSAERPKGSFSTLEIQRTEQGDSAMYLCASSPFSGSTDTQYFGPGTRLTVL.

The rearrangement links TRBV5-1 to TRBJ1-1, with D possibly being TRBD1 (6 bases). Trimming cost V 4 bases and J 4 bases, with 17 bases left between them. This CDR3 is 15 amino acids long. Germline CDR1 and CDR2: SGHRS and YFSETQ. For the CDR3, the DNA is TGCGCCAGCAGCACCTACAGGGTGGAGGCCACTGAAGCTTTCTTT. Translated, it gives CASSTYRVEATEAFF.

V is TRBV6-1 and J is TRBJ1-1, with unresolved D. V lost 1 base and J lost 2, with 8 bases in between. CDR1 is MNHNS and CDR2 is SASEGT in the germline V gene. The CDR3 is 14 amino acids. The CDR3 sequence: CASSEDSYNTEAFF. CDR3 nucleotides: TGTGCCAGCAGTGAAGATTCCTACAACACTGAAGCTTTCTTT.

The V gene is TRBV3-1 (or the pseudogene TRBV3-2), the J gene TRBJ1-1, with D possibly TRBD1 on 5 matching bases. Per the germline V gene, CDR1 is LGHDT and CDR2 is YNNKEL (reference sequence). The CDR3 loop spans 12 amino acids. V was cut by 2 bases and J by 11 bases, with 12 bases left in between. CDR3 in DNA: TGTGCCAGCAGCCAATTAGGGAAGGGGGCTTTCTTT. Amino acid sequence: CASSQLGKGAFF.

The chain recombines TRBV6-4 with TRBJ2-1, with TRBD2 as a possible D gene (6 bases). The germline gives CDR1 MRHNA, CDR2 SNTAGT. Trimming shortened V by 0 bases and J by 9 bases, and 18 bases separated the two germline ends. The CDR3 has 16 residues. DNA for the CDR3: TGTGCCAGCAGTGACTCGGCGGTGGCGGGGATGGGTGAGCAGTTCTTC. Protein product: CASSDSAVAGMGEQFF.